This T cell receptor (beta chain) was recorded in a study of CD8 T cells in ankylosing spondylitis. Trimming removed 5 bases from V and 10 bases from J; junction bases left unmatched: 13. This CDR3 has 15 residues. TCRdb reanalysed the 5' RACE reads using MiXCR and keeps one entry per CDR3 protein. The repertoire includes 30,000 to 35,000 distinct CDR3 sequences, about 29% of them detected once, and 45% sits in the top ten. The receptor was isolated from a male donor with ankylosing spondylitis. The chain employs TRBV12-3 or TRBV12-4 and TRBJ2-1, with 8 bases fitting TRBD2. The specimen sequenced was synovial fluid, either unsorted or a sorted T cell fraction (not recorded which). The CDR3: CASSQYSGNLGEQFF. DNA for the CDR3: TGTGCCAGCAGTCAGTATAGCGGGAACCTTGGGGAGCAGTTCTTC.